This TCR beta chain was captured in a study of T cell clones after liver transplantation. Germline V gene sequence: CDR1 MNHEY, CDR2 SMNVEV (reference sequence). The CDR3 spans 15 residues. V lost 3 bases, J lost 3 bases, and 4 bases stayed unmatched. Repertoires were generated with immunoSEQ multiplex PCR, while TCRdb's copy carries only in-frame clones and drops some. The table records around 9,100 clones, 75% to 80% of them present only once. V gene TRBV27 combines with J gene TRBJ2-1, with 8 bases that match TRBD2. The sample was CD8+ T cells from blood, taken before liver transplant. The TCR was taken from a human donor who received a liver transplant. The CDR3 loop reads CASSLAGGVYNEQFF. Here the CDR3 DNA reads TGTGCCAGCAGTTTGGCGGGGGGCGTCTACAATGAGCAGTTCTTC.